This T cell receptor (beta chain) was sequenced in a study of T cell repertoires in cytomegalovirus infection. TCRdb itself ran the reads through MiXCR, one entry per CDR3 protein. The sample has around 540,000 distinct CDR3 sequences, more than 30% seen once; the top ten hold roughly 16%. Regarding this clonotype: Its cognate antigen is unknown.

Germline values: CDR1 SGHAT, CDR2 FQNNGV. There are 15 residues in the CDR3. J was trimmed by 2 bases and V by 4 bases; bases with no gene match: 1. Here the sequenced sample was cultured PBMCs, taken from culture after CMV antigen stimulation. The chain couples TRBV11-2 to TRBJ2-1; 11 nucleotides line up with TRBD2. This TCR was recovered from a human donor in good health (CMV status not recorded). Some clones in this sample may be carry-over from other donors' samples. The CDR3 DNA is TGTGCCAGCAGCTGGGGACTAGCGGCCTACAATGAGCAGTTCTTC. This sequence encodes CASSWGLAAYNEQFF. The full variable domain, in which reference TRBV11-2 and TRBJ2-1 provide the parts outside the CDR3, is EAGVAQSPRYKIIEKRQSVAFWCNPISGHATLYWYQQILGQGPKLLIQFQNNGVVDDSQLPKDRFSAERLKGVDSTLKIQPAKLEDSAVYLCASSWGLAAYNEQFFGPGTRLTVL.